The 30 T cell receptor beta chains given below trace back to one sample, sequenced in a study of T cells after yellow fever vaccination. TCRdb recomputed calls from the 5' RACE reads with MiXCR, one row per CDR3 protein. The data contain some 300,000 distinct CDR3 sequences, 8.7% of them singletons. The sample here was CD4+ T cells sorted from PBMCs, taken 5 days after the yellow fever booster vaccination. Receptors originate from a young man who received the YFV17D yellow fever vaccine.

The chain is built from TRBV12-3 or TRBV12-4 and TRBJ1-2; D perhaps matches TRBD1 (5 bases). V lost 6 bases and J 14 bases, leaving 22 bases between the germline ends. This CDR3 comprises 13 residues. CDR3 amino acids: CASRPQGFMIGTF. CDR3 nucleotides: TGTGCCAGCAGACCCCAGGGATTTATGATTGGGACCTTC.

The rearrangement links TRBV7-2 to TRBJ1-2; TRBD1 matches at 7 bases. The V gene's germline CDR1 is SGHTA and CDR2 FQGNSA. The junction had 10 bases not matched to a gene; V was cut back by 1 base and J by 11 bases. The CDR3 loop spans 14 amino acids. CDR3 region: CASSLEQGRVGYTF. The DNA of the CDR3 is TGTGCCAGCAGCTTAGAACAGGGGAGGGTAGGATACACCTTC.

The chain employs TRBV4-1 and TRBJ1-5, with a tentative D call TRBD1 (6 bases). This CDR3 is 13 amino acids long. CDR1 and CDR2 (germline): MGHRA, YSYEKL. The V end lost 5 bases, the J end lost 6 bases, and 11 bases lay between the germline ends. The CDR3 loop reads CASSLRGGQPQHF. In DNA, the CDR3 is TGCGCCAGCAGCTTGAGGGGGGGTCAGCCCCAGCATTTT.

This clonotype was counted ten times or more. The chain employs TRBV5-1 and TRBJ2-7; D may be TRBD2 (5 bases). CDR1 and CDR2 from the germline V gene are SGHRS and YFSETQ. The V end was cut by 4 bases, the J end by 2 bases, with 13 bases between. CDR3 length: 14 amino acids. The CDR3 here is CASSPSLGTYEQYF. CDR3 nucleotide sequence: TGCGCCAGCAGCCCTAGCCTAGGTACCTACGAGCAGTACTTC.

This clonotype was picked up a small number of times. The rearrangement links TRBV28 to TRBJ2-5; D is unclear. The CDR3 has 14 residues. Trimming left V 6 bases short and J 1 base short, with 12 bases between. CDR1 is MDHEN, CDR2 SYDVKM, per germline. CDR3 DNA: TGTGCCAGCAGCGATGGAAACAGCCAAGAGACCCAGTACTTC. It yields the protein CASSDGNSQETQYF.

The chain recombines TRBV20-1 with TRBJ2-3, with D possibly matching TRBD1 (6 bases). Germline CDR1 DFQATT, CDR2 SNEGSKA (reference sequence). The germline V and J ends were trimmed by 6 bases and 6 bases, with 13 bases remaining between them. This CDR3 spans 12 amino acids. The CDR3 here is CSAQWGQDTQYF. CDR3 bases: TGCAGTGCCCAGTGGGGGCAGGATACGCAGTATTTT.

In this sample, this clonotype turned up a few times. This chain uses TRBV12-3 or TRBV12-4 with TRBJ2-1; possible D gene TRBD2, 7 bases. The CDR3 consists of 16 residues. V gave up 6 bases and J gave up 0 bases, with 15 bases separating them. Here the CDR3 DNA reads TGTGCCAGCAGCCCGTGGGGAGGGGGCTCCTACAATGAGCAGTTCTTC. It specifies CASSPWGGGSYNEQFF.

The table lists this clonotype with a few counts. V usage is TRBV6-6 and J usage is TRBJ2-2; no clear D. The germline gives CDR1 MNHNY, CDR2 SVGAGI (reference sequence). V shed 2 bases and J shed 5 bases, with 9 bases lying between them. CDR3 length: 14 residues. The CDR3 is CASSYEWGTGELFF. The DNA of the CDR3 is TGTGCCAGCAGTTACGAATGGGGTACCGGGGAGCTGTTTTTT.

This sequence joins TRBV11-1 and TRBJ2-1; no firm D call. CDR1 and CDR2 (germline): SGHAT, FQDESV (reference sequence). Trimming removed 5 bases at V and 5 bases at J, with 7 bases between. The CDR3 has 12 amino acids. Written as DNA, the CDR3 is TGTGCCAGCAGCCAGGCCCACAATGAGCAGTTCTTC. Translation gives CASSQAHNEQFF.

CDR3 DNA: TGTGCCAGCAGCGTAGTTCCGGACAGGGTCTCTGAAGCTTTCTTT. Protein product: CASSVVPDRVSEAFF. The rearrangement links TRBV9 to TRBJ1-1, with 8 bases identical to TRBD1. The V segment lost 0 bases and the J segment 6 bases; nucleotides outside the gene matches: 7. CDR1 SGDLS and CDR2 YYNGEE come from the germline V gene. The CDR3 runs to 15 residues.

The sample holds a few counts of this clonotype. The chain has TRBV7-2 and TRBJ1-3; TRBD1 might be the D (6 bases). The germline CDR1 and CDR2 sequences are SGHTA and FQGNSA. The V end was cut by 4 bases, the J end by 5 bases, with 15 bases between. The CDR3 consists of 15 residues. The CDR3 region has the DNA TGTGCCAGCAGCTCCCCCCGTAGGGGGAGAAACACCATATATTTT. It codes for CASSSPRRGRNTIYF.

The rearrangement uses TRBV12-3 or TRBV12-4 and TRBJ1-1; D not resolved. V was cut by 3 bases and J by 4 bases, with 9 bases left in between. The CDR3 runs 13 residues. In DNA, the CDR3 is TGTGCCAGCAGTTTCACACCGAGCACTGAAGCTTTCTTT. Amino acids: CASSFTPSTEAFF.

This clonotype was recorded a few times. CDR3 DNA sequence: TGTGCCAGCAGCCCGGAGAACACAGATACGCAGTATTTT. This sequence encodes CASSPENTDTQYF. The genes are TRBV5-6 and TRBJ2-3; no firm D call. There are 13 residues in the CDR3. V was trimmed by 4 bases and J by 2 bases, leaving 8 bases between them. Germline CDR1 and CDR2: SGHDT and YYEEEE.

The chain couples TRBV5-1 to TRBJ2-3; 7 bases match TRBD2. Germline trimming cut 5 bases from V and 3 bases from J; bases unmatched to any gene: 3. CDR1 is SGHRS and CDR2 is YFSETQ in the germline V gene. The CDR3 runs to 13 residues. This CDR3 reads CASRMGGTDTQYF. The CDR3, as DNA: TGCGCCAGCAGGATGGGGGGGACAGATACGCAGTATTTT.

There are many counts of this clonotype. This rearrangement joins TRBV4-1 to TRBJ2-3; 10 bases are shared with TRBD2. The J segment lost 4 bases and the V segment lost 0 bases, leaving 7 bases of the junction unmatched. This CDR3 is 17 amino acids long. In germline, CDR1 is MGHRA, CDR2 YSYEKL. CDR3 residues: CASSQESASGGADTQYF. The CDR3 nucleotides read TGCGCCAGCAGCCAAGAGTCTGCAAGCGGGGGGGCAGATACGCAGTATTTT.

A few counts support this clonotype. The CDR3 loop reads CSVETTETQYF. As DNA, the CDR3 is TGCAGCGTTGAGACCACGGAGACCCAGTACTTC. The rearrangement joins TRBV29-1 to TRBJ2-5; D unclear. Germline CDR1 reads SQVTM; CDR2 reads ANQGSEA. Trimming removed 3 bases at V and 5 bases at J, with 7 bases between. The CDR3 length is 11 residues.

The chain employs TRBV5-6 and TRBJ2-7; D ambiguous. CDR3 length equals 13 residues. The V end was cut by 2 bases, the J end by 7 bases, with 13 bases between. Germline lookup yields CDR1 SGHDT and CDR2 YYEEEE. This CDR3 is CASSFYSAWEQYF. In DNA form, the CDR3 reads TGTGCCAGCAGCTTCTACTCGGCTTGGGAGCAGTACTTC.

This clonotype was recorded many times. The CDR3 loop is CAISGHSGVDSDTQYF. The CDR3 region has the DNA TGTGCCATCAGTGGACATAGCGGGGTGGATTCAGATACGCAGTATTTT. V usage is TRBV10-3 and J usage is TRBJ2-3; 8 bases agree with TRBD2. V was clipped by 4 bases and J by 4 bases; unmatched bases: 10. The germline gives CDR1 ENHRY, CDR2 SYGVKD. The CDR3 is 16 amino acids.

The chain carries TRBV7-2 and TRBJ2-4; D gene ambiguous. Germline V gives CDR1 SGHTA, CDR2 FQGNSA. This CDR3 contains 15 residues. The germline V and J ends were trimmed by 3 bases and 6 bases, with 15 bases remaining between them. This CDR3 is CASSLGESGVNIQYF. Here the CDR3 DNA reads TGTGCCAGCAGCTTGGGTGAGAGTGGAGTAAACATTCAGTACTTC. Complete variable domain (other parts from reference TRBV7-2 and TRBJ2-4): GAGVSQSPSNKVTEKGKDVELRCDPISGHTALYWYRQSLGQGLEFLIYFQGNSAPDKSGLPSDRFSAERTGGSVSTLTIQRTQQEDSAVYLCASSLGESGVNIQYFGAGTRLSVL.

V is TRBV6-1 and J is TRBJ1-6; D is unresolved. Looked up from germline, CDR1 is MNHNS and CDR2 is SASEGT. The CDR3 sequence is 15 residues long. The V end lost 0 bases, the J end lost 7 bases, and 10 bases lay between the germline ends. The CDR3 DNA is TGTGCCAGCAGTGAAGCCGGAGGGAAGAATTCACCCCTCCACTTT. Its protein is CASSEAGGKNSPLHF.

The V gene is TRBV3-1, the J gene TRBJ2-7, with D maybe TRBD2 (6 bases). Germline assignment: CDR1 LGHDT and CDR2 YNNKEL (reference sequence). With 4 bases removed from V and 6 bases from J, the gap between germline ends came to 13 bases. The CDR3 is made up of 13 amino acids. CDR3 sequence (DNA): TGTGCCAGCAGCCCAAACGGGGGTTCCGAGCAGTACGTC. Translation gives CASSPNGGSEQYV.

V is TRBV6-5 and J is TRBJ2-7; D is possibly TRBD2 (5 bases). The germline V gene encodes CDR1 MNHEY and CDR2 SVGAGI. Between the trimmed V and J ends, which lost 5 bases and 3 bases, there was a span of 20 bases. The CDR3 extends over 16 amino acids. CDR3 bases: TGTGCCAGCAGTCCCCGAAGGCCAGCGGCCATCTACGAGCAGTACTTC. Translation gives CASSPRRPAAIYEQYF.

This clonotype has just a few counts. V is TRBV7-2 and J is TRBJ2-5, with D unresolved. CDR3 length: 13 residues. The germline V gene encodes CDR1 SGHTA and CDR2 FQGNSA. The V gene lost 0 bases and the J gene lost 6 bases, with 8 bases spanning the gap. The CDR3 DNA reads TGTGCCAGCAGCTTAGCGGATATGCAGACCCAGTACTTC. It yields the protein CASSLADMQTQYF.

This clonotype was seen a handful of times. The chain joins TRBV10-3 to TRBJ2-1; 8 nucleotides agree with TRBD1. The J segment lost 9 bases and the V segment lost 4 bases, leaving 8 bases of the junction unmatched. The CDR3 totals 14 residues. Germline CDR1 reads ENHRY; CDR2 reads SYGVKD. This chain's CDR3 is CAISASHTGGEQFF. CDR3 coding DNA: TGTGCCATCAGTGCATCGCACACAGGGGGTGAGCAGTTCTTC.

This chain uses TRBV9 with TRBJ1-1; D is unclear. Germline V gene lookup returns CDR1 SGDLS and CDR2 YYNGEE. Trimming took off 0 bases at V and 0 bases at J, with 6 bases between the two ends. The CDR3 has 14 residues. The CDR3 DNA is TGTGCCAGCAGCGTAGGATCCCTGAACACTGAAGCTTTCTTT. This translates into CASSVGSLNTEAFF.

V is TRBV6-1 and J is TRBJ2-7; 12 bases are a match to TRBD2. Germline V gene sequence: CDR1 MNHNS, CDR2 SASEGT. The CDR3 is 16 residues long. The J segment lost 0 bases and the V segment lost 6 bases, leaving 6 bases of the junction unmatched. The CDR3: CASSHRLAGDSYEQYV. For the CDR3, the DNA is TGTGCCAGCAGCCATCGACTAGCGGGGGACTCCTACGAGCAGTACGTC.

This clonotype was counted ten times or more. The chain carries TRBV15 and TRBJ1-4, with 10 bases identical to TRBD1. This CDR3 has 17 amino acids. Germline values: CDR1 LNHNV, CDR2 YYDKDF (reference sequence). J was trimmed by 6 bases and V by 0 bases; bases with no gene match: 7. In DNA form, the CDR3 reads TGTGCCACCAGCAGAGATTTGGGACAGGGGTTCGATGAAAAACTGTTTTTT. Its translation: CATSRDLGQGFDEKLFF.

The table lists this clonotype with a few counts. The chain is built from TRBV29-1 and TRBJ2-3; TRBD2 aligns across 10 bases. The CDR3 loop spans 13 amino acids. The V gene's germline CDR1 is SQVTM and CDR2 ANQGSEA. The V segment lost 6 bases and the J segment 3 bases; nucleotides outside the gene matches: 3. This chain's CDR3 is CSVSGGETDTQYF. In DNA, the CDR3 is TGCAGCGTGAGCGGGGGGGAAACAGATACGCAGTATTTT.

The rearrangement uses TRBV19 and TRBJ1-2; tentative D call: TRBD1 (5 bases). V lost 5 bases and J 6 bases, leaving 13 bases between the germline ends. Germline-derived CDR1 and CDR2 are LNHDA and SQIVND (reference sequence). This CDR3 comprises 13 residues. Here the CDR3 reads CASSPGRTDGYTF. CDR3 DNA: TGTGCCAGTAGTCCGGGACGAACTGATGGCTACACCTTC.

The rearrangement links TRBV6-1 to TRBJ2-7; no reliable D call. The CDR3 spans 13 residues. Trimming shortened V by 4 bases and J by 1 base, and 8 bases separated the two germline ends. Germline V CDR1 and CDR2: MNHNS, SASEGT. The CDR3 is CASSVADSYEQYV. CDR3 coding DNA: TGTGCCAGCAGTGTAGCAGATTCCTACGAGCAGTACGTC.